One sample yielded the 23 T cell receptor beta chains listed below, sequenced in a study of cytomegalovirus exposure and HLA in healthy donors (dated by TCRdb to 2016 to 2017). The library was produced with the immunoSEQ multiplex PCR assay. Entries here come from immuneACCESS through TCRdb and include only in-frame sequences with V and J called. Some clones fail to appear in such tables; in the studies checked, an unresolved V gene covers under half of the shortfall, and the cause of the remainder is unknown. The sample has roughly 100,000 clones on record, about 87% of them singletons. Jointly, the top ten make up roughly 2% of the sample. The sample comprised PBMCs. The receptors were gathered from a woman between 18 and 29 years old in good health and CMV-seropositive.

The chain recombines TRBV21-1 with TRBJ1-4. TRBV21-1 constitutes a pseudogene. The CDR3 covers 13 residues. The CDR3 here is CASSTPGTRLLFF. The DNA for the CDR3 is TGTGCCAGCAGCACTCCCGGGACTCGACTACTGTTTTTT.

This chain joins TRBV2 and TRBJ2-2; 11 positions agree with TRBD2. The CDR3 covers 17 residues. Germline V lookup: CDR1 SNHLY, CDR2 FYNNEI. Trimming cost V 2 bases and J 0 bases; bases outside gene matches: 2. As DNA, the CDR3 is TGTGCCAGCAGTGAACCTAGCGGGGGGACGAACACCGGGGAGCTGTTTTTT. It codes for CASSEPSGGTNTGELFF. Full variable domain (remainder filled in from reference TRBV2 and TRBJ2-2): EPEVTQTPSHQVTQMGQEVILRCVPISNHLYFYWYRQILGQKVEFLVSFYNNEISEKSEIFDDQFSVERPDGSNFTLKIRSTKLEDSAMYFCASSEPSGGTNTGELFFGEGSRLTVL.

The V call is TRBV4-1, the J call TRBJ2-5, with TRBD1 matching 11 bases. There are 16 residues in the CDR3. CDR1 and CDR2 (germline): MGHRA, YSYEKL. V was clipped by 2 bases and J by 5 bases; unmatched bases: 7. The chain's CDR3 is CASSQQGQGVRETQYF. CDR3 in DNA: TGCGCCAGCAGCCAACAGGGACAGGGGGTTCGGGAGACCCAGTACTTC.

This chain uses TRBV10-3 with TRBJ1-1, with a weak D call TRBD1 (5 bases). Between the trimmed V and J ends, which lost 6 bases and 1 base, there was a span of 15 bases. This CDR3 has 15 residues. From germline, CDR1 is ENHRY and CDR2 SYGVKD. This chain's CDR3 is CAISPGGTGNTEAFF. CDR3 nucleotide sequence: TGTGCCATCAGCCCCGGGGGGACGGGGAACACTGAAGCTTTCTTT.

The chain has TRBV4-1 and TRBJ2-5; 13 nucleotides align to TRBD2. The CDR3 is 16 residues long. The V gene end was trimmed by 2 bases and the J gene end by 5 bases; junction bases not matched to a gene: 5. Germline V gene sequence: CDR1 MGHRA, CDR2 YSYEKL. CDR3 sequence: CASSQPPGLAGETQYF. The CDR3 coding sequence is TGCGCCAGCAGCCAACCTCCGGGACTAGCGGGGGAGACCCAGTACTTC.

In this sample, this clone turned up a few times. This chain joins TRBV28 and TRBJ1-5; 7 nucleotides match TRBD1. The CDR3 is made up of 17 amino acids. The junction had 16 bases not matched to a gene; V was cut back by 6 bases and J by 5 bases. Germline loops: CDR1 MDHEN, CDR2 SYDVKM. The CDR3 DNA reads as TGTGCCAGCAGCCGACCTGGGGGCGACAGGGAGGATCAGCCCCAGCATTTT. Protein sequence: CASSRPGGDREDQPQHF.

The rearrangement uses TRBV7-9 and TRBJ1-1, with D perhaps matching TRBD1 (6 bases). V lost 6 bases and J 2 bases, leaving 10 bases between the germline ends. The CDR3 runs to 13 residues. Germline V gene data show CDR1 as SEHNR and CDR2 as FQNEAQ (reference sequence). Here the CDR3 DNA reads TGTGCCAGCAGTTTACAGGGAAACACTGAAGCTTTCTTT. As protein: CASSLQGNTEAFF. The full variable domain, rest sourced from reference TRBV7-9 and TRBJ1-1, is DTGVSQNPRHKITKRGQNVTFRCDPISEHNRLYWYRQTLGQGPEFLTYFQNEAQLEKSRLLSDRFSAERPKGSFSTLEIQRTEQGDSAMYLCASSLQGNTEAFFGQGTRLTVV.

The gene calls are TRBV19 and TRBJ2-1; 8 nucleotides match TRBD2. The CDR3 length is 15 residues. The ends lost 5 bases at V and 9 bases at J; junction bases unmatched: 12. Germline V lookup: CDR1 LNHDA, CDR2 SQIVND (reference sequence). DNA for the CDR3: TGTGCCAGTAGTCCCGGACTAGCAGGATCGGGTGAGCAGTTCTTC. This encodes CASSPGLAGSGEQFF.

The gene calls are TRBV6-1 and TRBJ1-4, with 9 bases lining up with TRBD1. This CDR3 spans 15 amino acids. The J segment lost 7 bases and the V segment lost 4 bases, leaving 7 bases of the junction unmatched. Per the germline V gene, CDR1 is MNHNS and CDR2 is SASEGT. CDR3 residues: CASSGPDRGSEKLFF. CDR3 coding DNA: TGTGCCAGCAGTGGACCCGACAGGGGGAGTGAAAAACTGTTTTTT.

The V call is TRBV27, the J call TRBJ1-5, with D possibly being TRBD1 (6 bases). From germline, CDR1 is MNHEY and CDR2 SMNVEV (reference sequence). V was clipped by 2 bases and J by 3 bases, with 14 bases between them. The CDR3 extends over 16 amino acids. CDR3 bases: TGTGCCAGCAGTTTAAACAGGGACGAACCCAATCAGCCCCAGCATTTT. Amino acid sequence: CASSLNRDEPNQPQHF.

The chain has TRBV28 and TRBJ1-3; TRBD1 is a possible D gene (5 bases). V gave up 8 bases and J gave up 5 bases, with 13 bases separating them. Looked up from germline, CDR1 is MDHEN and CDR2 is SYDVKM. The CDR3 has 13 residues. CDR3 DNA: TGTGCCAGCTGCCAGACGGACAGAAACACCATATATTTT. As protein: CASCQTDRNTIYF.

V usage is TRBV27 and J usage is TRBJ2-1, with TRBD2 matching 12 bases. CDR3 length equals 16 residues. V shed 2 bases, J shed 4 bases, and the junction held 3 bases outside the gene matches. Germline V lookup: CDR1 MNHEY, CDR2 SMNVEV (reference sequence). The CDR3 sequence: CASSLSGLAGYNEQFF. The CDR3 DNA follows: TGTGCCAGCAGTTTAAGTGGACTAGCGGGGTACAATGAGCAGTTCTTC.

This sequence joins TRBV7-8 and TRBJ2-7; TRBD2 is a possible D gene (5 bases). V lost 2 bases and J lost 2, with 13 bases in between. Germline V CDR1 and CDR2: SGHVS, FQNEAQ. The CDR3 has 15 residues. This CDR3 is CASSLPHEGTYEQYV. CDR3 in DNA: TGTGCCAGCAGCTTACCCCATGAGGGAACCTACGAGCAGTACGTC.

This chain uses TRBV6-6 with TRBJ2-7; 11 bases align to TRBD1. Germline V gives CDR1 MNHNY, CDR2 SVGAGI (reference sequence). With 4 bases clipped from V and 5 bases from J, the junction kept 1 base outside the gene matches. This CDR3 contains 13 residues. This CDR3 reads CASSWTGGDEQYV. CDR3 bases: TGTGCCAGCAGTTGGACAGGGGGCGACGAGCAGTACGTC.

This clone was seen once. The V gene is TRBV2, the J gene TRBJ1-6; the D gene is possibly TRBD1 (5 bases). Trimming cost V 5 bases and J 5 bases, with 22 bases left between them. The germline V gene encodes CDR1 SNHLY and CDR2 FYNNEI. The CDR3 sequence is 18 residues long. This CDR3 is CASSTTRGGLGHNSPLHF. DNA of the CDR3: TGTGCCAGCAGTACCACAAGGGGAGGCTTGGGACATAATTCACCCCTCCACTTT. Full variable domain (outside the CDR3, taken from reference TRBV2 and TRBJ1-6): EPEVTQTPSHQVTQMGQEVILRCVPISNHLYFYWYRQILGQKVEFLVSFYNNEISEKSEIFDDQFSVERPDGSNFTLKIRSTKLEDSAMYFCASSTTRGGLGHNSPLHFGNGTRLTVT.

The V gene is TRBV6-1, the J gene TRBJ1-6, with D unresolved. Trimming took 5 bases from V and 2 from J, leaving 10 bases between them. CDR3 length equals 15 residues. Germline CDR1 is MNHNS and CDR2 is SASEGT. The CDR3, as DNA: TGTGCCAGCAGTCAGGTCGGAACCTATAATTCACCCCTCCACTTT. Translation gives CASSQVGTYNSPLHF.

The V gene is TRBV5-1, the J gene TRBJ2-2, with TRBD1 identical over 11 bases. Germline V lookup: CDR1 SGHRS, CDR2 YFSETQ. CDR3 length equals 13 residues. V shed 8 bases, J shed 5 bases, and the junction held 2 bases outside the gene matches. The CDR3 region has the DNA TGCGCCAGTCGGGACAGGGGGACCGGGGAGCTGTTTTTT. Its protein is CASRDRGTGELFF.

The chain joins TRBV28 to TRBJ2-7; 8 bases line up with TRBD1. Germline CDR1 reads MDHEN; CDR2 reads SYDVKM. The CDR3 is made up of 14 amino acids. The V gene end was trimmed by 4 bases and the J gene end by 3 bases; junction bases not matched to a gene: 5. CDR3 coding DNA: TGTGCCAGCAGTTCACCAGACAGGGGCTACGAGCAGTACTTC. Protein: CASSSPDRGYEQYF.

The V call is TRBV27, the J call TRBJ1-1; D call uncertain. With 3 bases removed from V and 0 bases from J, the gap between germline ends came to 8 bases. Germline V CDR1 and CDR2: MNHEY, SMNVEV (reference sequence). This CDR3 has 14 residues. The CDR3 spells CASSLRGLNTEAFF. The CDR3 region has the DNA TGTGCCAGCAGTTTGCGCGGATTGAACACTGAAGCTTTCTTT.

V is TRBV19 and J is TRBJ1-1, with a weak D call TRBD1 (6 bases). The CDR3 extends over 15 amino acids. The V end was cut by 5 bases, the J end by 0 bases, with 13 bases between. Germline V gene data show CDR1 as LNHDA and CDR2 as SQIVND (reference sequence). CDR3 in amino acids: CASSSAQGMNTEAFF. CDR3 sequence (DNA): TGTGCCAGTAGTTCCGCCCAGGGGATGAACACTGAAGCTTTCTTT.

V usage is TRBV7-9 and J usage is TRBJ1-2, with D perhaps TRBD1 (5 bases). Germline V gives CDR1 SEHNR, CDR2 FQNEAQ (reference sequence). V lost 3 bases to trimming and J lost 8 bases, with 13 bases between them. The CDR3 has 13 amino acids. This CDR3 is CASSFQPGEGYTF. The CDR3 nucleotides read TGTGCCAGCAGCTTCCAGCCGGGGGAAGGCTACACCTTC.

The chain is built from TRBV14 and TRBJ2-3; D is uncertain. The CDR3 has 14 amino acids. Germline CDR1 SGHDN, CDR2 FVKESK. The V end lost 0 bases, the J end lost 2 bases, and 6 bases lay between the germline ends. The CDR3 sequence is CASSQDWATDTQYF. Here the CDR3 DNA reads TGTGCCAGCAGCCAAGATTGGGCCACAGATACGCAGTATTTT.

The chain recombines TRBV19 with TRBJ1-5; weak D call: TRBD1 (6 bases). Per germline, CDR1 LNHDA and CDR2 SQIVND (reference sequence). The CDR3 contains 15 residues. V shed 3 bases and J shed 1 base, with 10 bases lying between them. CDR3 nucleotide sequence: TGTGCCAGTAGTATCGGGGGGCCGAGCAATCAGCCCCAGCATTTT. Amino acids: CASSIGGPSNQPQHF.